This record concerns one TCR beta chain sequence. Its antigen specificity is not known. TCRdb records Illumina HiSeq 2000 as the sequencer. The TCR beta cDNA libraries were made using 5'RACE template switching, a step that added both a universal primer site and unique molecular identifiers. Synthesis of cDNA was primed from the TCR beta constant segment and was followed by two consecutive PCR amplification steps. On the authors' methods: Reads were demultiplexed and grouped by UMI with MIGEC, and clonotypes were assembled and quantified with MiTCR. To exclude erroneous sequences, any TCR cDNA sequence not supported by at least two reads was discarded. Downstream repertoire analysis used the tcR package, and clonotypes were matched across fractions by CDR3 nucleotide sequence plus V segment. VDJmatch was used to annotate antigen specificity against VDJdb, with one amino acid substitution in CDR3 permitted. TCRdb reprocessed the reads and provides one entry for every CDR3 protein sequence; no DNA is given. The V and J calls and clone size are TCRdb's, not the authors'. The table held for this sample gives some 190,000 distinct CDR3 sequences. Around 21% of the sample lies in the top ten.

This sample is part of a study of T cells expressing NK-cell markers (dated by TCRdb to 2018 to 2020). Background for the entire study: Under 10 donors provided sorted CD3+CD56+NKG2C+, CD3+CD56+NKG2C- and CD3+CD56-NKG2C+ T-cell subsets, whose TCR beta-chain repertoires were profiled. Of the eight sequenced donors, seven were found to be HCMV-seropositive and one was found to be HCMV-seronegative. The study sequenced eight donors, all healthy volunteers chosen at random: three men and five women. Illumina HiSeq 2000/2500, MiSeq or NextSeq was used to sequence libraries as 2 x 150 bp reads. The investigation overall reported the following: Those dominant clonotypes were again the most abundant among CD3+CD56-NKG2C+ cells in four donors, at roughly 25-60.1%. In about 6 donors, the dominant CD3+CD56+NKG2C+ clonotypes were found to rank among the top 10 CD8+ clonotypes and to make up roughly 1.0-7.5% of CD8+ T cells. Whether the expanded NKG2C-expressing T cell clones were specific for HCMV antigens was left unclear.

HCMV serostatus was determined by detecting HCMV-specific IgG in serum with a commercial ELISA kit. Peripheral blood mononuclear cells were isolated from blood by Ficoll density gradient centrifugation. Sequenced: blood T cells: a sorted CD56 or NKG2C T cell subset, CD4+ or CD8+ T cells, or bulk PBMC T cells (not recorded which). The TCR was taken from a man aged 18-75 years in good health.

CDR3 sequence: CASSASLAGADEQFF. This receptor chain uses TRBV2 and TRBJ2-1; TCRdb calls TRBD2, which cannot be checked without DNA. CDR1 and CDR2, per the germline V gene, are SNHLY and FYNNEI. Taken from cysteine to phenylalanine, the CDR3 has 15 residues. The entry carries no DNA sequence.